The 14 T cell receptor beta chains below were found in one sample sequenced in a study of CD8+ T cells in alopecia areata. Extracted RNA was reverse transcribed into cDNA, the sequencing template. Only in-frame clones appear in the TCRdb table, and some are missing; sequencing was by immunoSEQ multiplex PCR. Of roughly 180,000 clones listed, almost 65% were seen once; the top ten hold under 2%. Sample: CD4+ T cells sorted from blood, taken at week 0. The source is a human donor with alopecia areata.

This chain links TRBV7-8 with TRBJ2-7; no definite D call. Deletions cut 1 base from V and 7 bases from J, with 5 bases between. The CDR3 spans 11 residues. CDR1 and CDR2 (germline): SGHVS, FQNEAQ. CDR3 residues: CASSLETEQYF. CDR3 in DNA: TGTGCCAGCAGCTTAGAAACGGAGCAGTACTTC.

This rearrangement joins TRBV13 to TRBJ1-4, with unresolved D. This CDR3 comprises 14 residues. The germline V gene encodes CDR1 PRHDT and CDR2 FYEKMQ (reference sequence). V lost 2 bases and J 8 bases, leaving 12 bases between the germline ends. The CDR3 sequence is CASSLSGENEKLFF. CDR3 DNA sequence: TGTGCCAGCAGCTTATCCGGGGAGAACGAAAAACTGTTTTTT.

Remarks on this clone: Other nucleotide sequences in the sample specify the same CDR3. The chain couples TRBV4-3 to TRBJ2-2; 7 positions agree with TRBD2. The junction had 0 bases not matched to a gene; V was cut back by 0 bases and J by 5 bases. Germline-derived CDR1 and CDR2 are LGHNA and YSLEER. This CDR3 contains 14 residues. The CDR3 here is CASSQERGTGELFF. DNA of the CDR3: TGCGCCAGCAGCCAAGAGCGGGGGACCGGGGAGCTGTTTTTT.

CDR3 in amino acids: CAWNPGQGMSYNSPLHF. The CDR3 bases are TGTGCCTGGAACCCGGGACAGGGGATGTCCTATAATTCACCCCTCCACTTT. The genes are TRBV30 and TRBJ1-6, with TRBD1 matching over 10 bases. This CDR3 is 17 amino acids long. Germline CDR1 reads GTSNPN; CDR2 reads SVGIG (reference sequence). Trimming took 4 bases from V and 1 from J; bases not matched to a gene: 7.

The genes are TRBV29-1 and TRBJ2-1, with TRBD1 identical over 9 bases. The V gene's germline CDR1 is SQVTM and CDR2 ANQGSEA. With 7 bases clipped from V and 10 bases from J, the junction kept 8 bases outside the gene matches. The CDR3 is made up of 12 amino acids. The CDR3 region has the DNA TGCAGCGGGGACAGGGTCGGCGGGGAGCAGTTCTTC. It translates to CSGDRVGGEQFF.

The V call is TRBV15, the J call TRBJ2-4; no reliable D call. V lost 5 bases and J 1 base, leaving 6 bases between the germline ends. The CDR3 loop spans 13 amino acids. From germline, CDR1 is LNHNV and CDR2 YYDKDF (reference sequence). CDR3: CATSGLAKNIQYF. Written as DNA, the CDR3 is TGTGCCACCAGCGGGCTTGCCAAAAACATTCAGTACTTC.

The J gene is TRBJ1-2, the V gene TRBV30; possible D gene TRBD1, 6 bases. Trimming shortened V by 5 bases and J by 2 bases, and 9 bases separated the two germline ends. In germline, CDR1 is GTSNPN, CDR2 SVGIG (reference sequence). The CDR3 totals 12 residues. CDR3 DNA: TGTGCCTGGGCCGGGGGCAACTATGGCTACACCTTC. Its translation is CAWAGGNYGYTF. The complete variable domain, with remaining parts taken from reference TRBV30 and TRBJ1-2, reads SQTIHQWPATLVQPVGSPLSLECTVEGTSNPNLYWYRQAAGRGLQLLFYSVGIGQISSEVPQNLSASRPQDRQFILSSKKLLLSDSGFYLCAWAGGNYGYTFGSGTRLTVV.

This clone occurred once. The chain combines TRBV27 with TRBJ2-5; maybe TRBD1 (5 bases). V was shortened by 1 base and J by 3 bases, with 9 bases between the two germline ends. The CDR3 has 14 residues. Germline loops: CDR1 MNHEY, CDR2 SMNVEV (reference sequence). CDR3 residues: CASSLFQGKETQYF. In DNA form, the CDR3 reads TGTGCCAGCAGTTTATTTCAGGGAAAAGAGACCCAGTACTTC.

The rearrangement joins TRBV6-5 to TRBJ2-5, with D possibly TRBD1 on 6 matching bases. V was clipped by 0 bases and J by 5 bases, with 10 bases between them. The CDR3 is made up of 14 amino acids. Germline loops: CDR1 MNHEY, CDR2 SVGAGI. CDR3 coding DNA: TGTGCCAGCAGTTACTCGAGCAGGGGTGAGACCCAGTACTTC. It encodes CASSYSSRGETQYF.

The chain carries TRBV29-1 and TRBJ1-6, with 10 nucleotides matching TRBD1. Germline assignment: CDR1 SQVTM and CDR2 ANQGSEA. The V gene end was trimmed by 6 bases and the J gene end by 8 bases; junction bases not matched to a gene: 4. This CDR3 contains 13 residues. CDR3 loop: CSVRGQGDSPLHF. CDR3 coding DNA: TGCAGCGTCCGCGGACAGGGGGATTCACCCCTCCACTTT.

The V gene is TRBV29-1, the J gene TRBJ1-4; no definite D call. This CDR3 has 12 residues. Germline lookup yields CDR1 SQVTM and CDR2 ANQGSEA. Trimming cost V 4 bases and J 8 bases, with 11 bases left between them. CDR3 bases: TGCAGCGTTGTAATGGGCAACGAAAAACTGTTTTTT. Translated: CSVVMGNEKLFF.

The genes are TRBV2 and TRBJ2-6; 9 bases line up with TRBD1. Germline V CDR1 and CDR2: SNHLY, FYNNEI. The ends lost 5 bases at V and 6 bases at J; junction bases unmatched: 8. This CDR3 region has 16 residues. The CDR3 bases are TGTGCCAGCAGTCGGGCAAGGGACAGGGAGGCCAACGTCCTGACTTTC. Encoded protein: CASSRARDREANVLTF.

This clone has only a few counts. The rearrangement joins TRBV29-1 to TRBJ2-3, with TRBD1 as a possible D gene (5 bases). There are 11 residues in the CDR3. Germline lookup yields CDR1 SQVTM and CDR2 ANQGSEA. V was pared by 4 bases and J by 4 bases, with 6 bases between. CDR3 residues: CSVVGADTQYF. The CDR3 DNA reads as TGCAGCGTTGTAGGGGCAGATACGCAGTATTTT.

V is TRBV23-1 and J is TRBJ2-5, with 11 bases identical to TRBD1. TRBV23-1 is given ORF status, its function remaining uncertain. With V trimmed by 8 bases and J by 5 bases, 4 bases remained unmatched. The CDR3 has 13 amino acids. The CDR3 spells CASGQGASETQYF. CDR3 nucleotide sequence: TGCGCCAGCGGACAGGGGGCTTCTGAGACCCAGTACTTC.